This TCR beta chain was recovered during a study of regulatory T cells in long-lasting Graves disease. This clonotype has at least ten counts. Germline V lookup: CDR1 SNHLY, CDR2 FYNNEI. V gave up 0 bases and J gave up 3 bases, with 10 bases separating them. The CDR3 totals 15 residues. Arm-PCR with iRepertoire HTBI primers amplified the CDR3 regions for these TCR beta libraries. MiXCR was run by TCRdb on the multiplex PCR reads, yielding one entry per CDR3 protein. The sample has around 360,000 distinct CDR3 sequences, around 15% seen once; the top ten hold about 19%. As to time point: newly diagnosed GD, antithyroid drugs for less than 3 months. From RNA extracted from PBMCs, the TCR library was made. This sample also appeared in a second study, on T cells in Graves' hyperthyroidism and ophthalmopathy.

The source of this sequence is a woman aged 18 to 35 with Graves disease. The rearrangement uses TRBV2 and TRBJ2-3, with D uncertain. The source material was peripheral blood mononuclear cells (PBMCs), sampled at new diagnosis, from a patient treated with antithyroid drugs. For the CDR3, the DNA is TGTGCCAGCAGTGAAGCTCGAGGTGGGACAGATACGCAGTATTTT. The encoded protein is CASSEARGGTDTQYF.